One and the same sample provided the 17 T cell receptor beta chains below, sequenced in a study of T-cell reconstitution after alpha-beta-depleted transplantation in children. Unique molecular identifiers were incorporated during preparation of the TCRbeta library. Each CDR3 protein gets one entry after TCRdb re-called the PCR reads with MiXCR. The sample yields a few hundred thousand distinct CDR3 sequences, about an eighth seen once. Source: PBMCs, taken from the stem cell graft. The source of these receptors is a human donor who donated a stem cell graft to a child with Fanconi anemia.

The chain joins TRBV7-8 to TRBJ2-1; 8 bases are a match to TRBD2. The J segment lost 4 bases and the V segment lost 5 bases, leaving 13 bases of the junction unmatched. The length of the CDR3 is 17 residues. Per the germline V gene, CDR1 is SGHVS and CDR2 is FQNEAQ. The CDR3 region has the DNA TGTGCCAGCAGCCCCCGGGGAGCGGGGGAGGGGTACAATGAGCAGTTCTTC. As protein: CASSPRGAGEGYNEQFF.

This clonotype has just a few counts. The genes are TRBV7-8 and TRBJ2-1; TRBD2 matches 8 bases. There are 15 residues in the CDR3. CDR1 SGHVS and CDR2 FQNEAQ come from the germline V gene. Trimming at V came to 4 bases and at J to 7 bases, leaving 9 bases not matched to a gene. CDR3 in amino acids: CASSYSGTSYNEQFF. The CDR3 DNA is TGTGCCAGCAGCTACTCCGGGACTAGTTATAATGAGCAGTTCTTC.

The chain employs TRBV6-1 and TRBJ1-5, with 9 positions matching TRBD1. The J segment lost 4 bases and the V segment lost 4 bases, leaving 5 bases of the junction unmatched. Germline assignment: CDR1 MNHNS and CDR2 SASEGT. CDR3 length: 15 residues. CDR3 coding DNA: TGTGCCAGCAGTGCTACAGGGGGCAGTAATCAGCCCCAGCATTTT. Translating it yields CASSATGGSNQPQHF.

This clonotype appeared a few times. The genes are TRBV7-3 and TRBJ1-1; possible D gene TRBD1, 6 bases. Germline V gene data show CDR1 as SGHTA and CDR2 as FQGTGA. The CDR3 covers 13 residues. Trimming left V 6 bases short and J 1 base short, with 9 bases between. This CDR3 is CASRKQGNTEAFF. In nucleotides, the CDR3 is TGTGCCAGCAGGAAACAGGGGAACACTGAAGCTTTCTTT.

The genes are TRBV7-2 and TRBJ2-5, with 9 bases matching TRBD1. Trimming cost V 3 bases and J 4 bases; bases outside gene matches: 3. CDR3 length: 14 amino acids. The V gene's germline CDR1 is SGHTA and CDR2 FQGNSA. DNA for the CDR3: TGTGCCAGCAGCTTCATACAGGGGGCAGAGACCCAGTACTTC. Translated, it gives CASSFIQGAETQYF.

A few counts support this clonotype. V usage is TRBV7-8 and J usage is TRBJ2-7; 8 bases align to TRBD2. Germline V gene data show CDR1 as SGHVS and CDR2 as FQNEAQ. Losses at the gene ends were 1 base for V and 6 bases for J; bases not matched to a gene: 20. CDR3 length: 19 amino acids. CDR3 residues: CASSLVGIGSGLAAGEQYV. CDR3 in DNA: TGTGCCAGCAGCTTAGTTGGGATCGGCTCAGGACTAGCCGCCGGCGAGCAGTACGTC.

This clonotype occurred a few times. The chain links TRBV6-6 to TRBJ1-1; D unresolved. The V end was cut by 8 bases, the J end by 3 bases, with 7 bases between. The CDR3 is 11 residues long. The V gene's germline CDR1 is MNHNY and CDR2 SVGAGI (reference sequence). CDR3 in amino acids: CASGGYTEAFF. As DNA, the CDR3 is TGTGCCAGCGGTGGGTACACTGAAGCTTTCTTT.

In this sample, this clonotype turned up a few times. The chain recombines TRBV7-6 with TRBJ2-3; D assignment may be TRBD1 or TRBD2 (6 bases each). From germline, CDR1 is SGHVS and CDR2 FNYEAQ. With 4 bases removed from V and 14 bases from J, the gap between germline ends came to 22 bases. There are 14 residues in the CDR3. The DNA for the CDR3 is TGTGCCAGCAGCTCTAGCCCCTTTTTAGGAGGGGGGTATTTT. Amino acids: CASSSSPFLGGGYF.

This clonotype was counted many times. V is TRBV6-6 and J is TRBJ1-1; the D is unclear. Germline V lookup: CDR1 MNHNY, CDR2 SVGAGI (reference sequence). The CDR3 runs 12 residues. Trimming removed 6 bases at V and 1 base at J, with 6 bases between. The CDR3 here is CASSVSNTEAFF. Here the CDR3 DNA reads TGTGCCAGCAGCGTATCGAACACTGAAGCTTTCTTT.

The chain joins TRBV29-1 to TRBJ2-2; no reliable D call. Trimming left V 5 bases short and J 4 bases short, with 5 bases between. This CDR3 spans 11 amino acids. The germline gives CDR1 SQVTM, CDR2 ANQGSEA. The CDR3 bases are TGCAGCGTTACCATCACCGGGGAGCTGTTTTTT. As protein: CSVTITGELFF.

To note about this clonotype: This may be a read error: a much more frequent sequence differs by one nucleotide. This rearrangement joins TRBV6-5 to TRBJ2-5; D is possibly TRBD1 (5 bases). The V gene's germline CDR1 is MNHEY and CDR2 SVGAGI. The CDR3 spans 16 residues. The CDR3 sequence: CGSSYDSFSLMVTQYF. CDR3 nucleotides: TGTGGCAGCAGTTACGACAGCTTCAGTCTTATGGTGACCCAGTACTTC.

The J gene is TRBJ1-5, the V gene TRBV12-3 or TRBV12-4, with 7 bases that match TRBD1. V shed 3 bases and J 5 bases; nucleotides not matched to a gene: 7. The CDR3 sequence is 15 residues long. The CDR3 DNA sequence: TGTGCCAGCAGTTTTGACAGGGCGGGGGATCAGCCCCAGCATTTT. Translation gives CASSFDRAGDQPQHF.

CDR3: CASSLWDRGSGGNTIYF. CDR3 sequence (DNA): TGTGCCAGCAGTCTATGGGACAGGGGCTCGGGCGGAAACACCATATATTTT. This chain links TRBV12-3 or TRBV12-4 with TRBJ1-3; 10 bases line up with TRBD1. V shed 5 bases, J shed 4 bases, and the junction held 11 bases outside the gene matches. The CDR3 totals 17 residues.

This clonotype was observed a handful of times. The chain recombines TRBV20-1 with TRBJ1-2; TRBD1 agrees at 7 bases. V shed 3 bases, J shed 4 bases, and the junction held 2 bases outside the gene matches. In germline, CDR1 is DFQATT, CDR2 SNEGSKA (reference sequence). The CDR3 loop spans 12 amino acids. The CDR3 reads CSARGQFYGYTF. CDR3 bases: TGCAGTGCTAGGGGACAGTTCTATGGCTACACCTTC.

The V gene is TRBV6-5, the J gene TRBJ2-1, with D possibly matching TRBD2 (5 bases). The CDR3 contains 12 residues. In germline, CDR1 is MNHEY, CDR2 SVGAGI. V gave up 9 bases and J gave up 9 bases, with 15 bases separating them. CDR3 sequence reads: CARAVLGGEQFF. The CDR3 bases are TGTGCCAGAGCGGTTCTTGGAGGTGAGCAGTTCTTC.

There are many counts of this clonotype. V is TRBV5-1 and J is TRBJ1-2; D unclear. Germline assignment: CDR1 SGHRS and CDR2 YFSETQ. This CDR3 is 12 amino acids long. The V end was cut by 0 bases, the J end by 7 bases, with 7 bases between. The DNA for the CDR3 is TGCGCCAGCAGCTTGGACTGGACTGGCTACACCTTC. It yields the protein CASSLDWTGYTF.

This clonotype was detected only a few times. The V call is TRBV7-9, the J call TRBJ1-1, with D possibly matching TRBD1 (5 bases). V lost 7 bases and J 5 bases, leaving 14 bases between the germline ends. The germline gives CDR1 SEHNR, CDR2 FQNEAQ (reference sequence). This CDR3 has 13 residues. CDR3 DNA sequence: TGTGCCAGCACCATTGCGGGGGAGACTGAAGCTTTCTTT. Its protein is CASTIAGETEAFF.